The rows below give T cell receptor beta chains drawn from one sample of a study of blood T cells in healthy people across ages. TCRdb processed the 5' RACE reads anew with MiXCR; each CDR3 protein has one entry. The sample holds 1 million or so distinct CDR3 sequences; approximately 26% are singletons and the top ten take around 0.75%. Separately, the same data were catalogued under a study of T cells of mothers and their children.

Sequencing was done on a sample of blood. Receptor source: a girl aged 2 to 10 in good health. The CDR3 runs from the conserved cysteine through the conserved F or W. A D gene is named only where the DNA matches it firmly. Size is omitted from some rows. Given values are once, few, many or a class for expanded clones.

>17|TRBD2|TRBV10-3|TRBJ2-7|few
CAISEAGDSGLSYEQYF
TGTGCCATCAGTGAGGCGGGAGACAGCGGACTTTCCTACGAGCAGTACTTC
>15|TRBD2|TRBV4-1|TRBJ2-3|few
CASSALAGSTDTQYF
TGCGCCAGCAGCGCGCTAGCGGGGAGCACAGATACGCAGTATTTT
>16|TRBD1|TRBV7-9|TRBJ1-1|few
CASSLLPGQGNTEAFF
TGTGCCAGCAGCTTACTTCCGGGACAGGGGAACACTGAAGCTTTCTTT
>13|-|TRBV5-1|TRBJ2-3|few
CASSRDLSDTQYF
TGCGCCAGCAGCAGGGACCTTTCGGATACGCAGTATTTT
>16|TRBD1|TRBV7-2|TRBJ2-1|-
CASSLGLGQGPHEQFF
TGTGCCAGCAGCTTAGGGTTAGGACAGGGCCCCCATGAGCAGTTCTTC
>14|TRBD1|TRBV15|TRBJ1-2|few
CATSRETGARGYTF
TGTGCCACCAGCAGGGAGACAGGGGCGCGGGGCTACACCTTC
>18|TRBD1|TRBV6-1|TRBJ2-5|-
CASNPRPGQGNRQETQYF
TGTGCCAGCAATCCTCGACCGGGACAGGGTAACAGGCAAGAGACCCAGTACTTC
>15|-|TRBV4-3|TRBJ2-5|few
CASSQDRDYQETQYF
TGCGCCAGCAGCCAAGATCGAGACTATCAAGAGACCCAGTACTTC
>16|-|TRBV12-3/TRBV12-4|TRBJ2-1|-
CASRCATGPTYNEQFF
TGTGCCAGCAGATGTGCTACAGGGCCCACCTACAATGAGCAGTTCTTC
>15|-|TRBV28|TRBJ2-5|-
CASSLLGGPRETQYF
TGTGCCAGCAGTTTATTGGGGGGACCAAGGGAGACCCAGTACTTC
>16|TRBD2|TRBV7-9|TRBJ2-3|few
CASSEPREEHTDTQYF
TGTGCCAGCAGCGAGCCCCGGGAGGAACACACAGATACGCAGTATTTT
>12|-|TRBV29-1|TRBJ1-1|-
CSVEAIESGGFF
TGCAGCGTTGAAGCAATAGAGTCGGGGGGTTTCTTT
>13|TRBD2|TRBV11-2|TRBJ2-5|few
CASSLGGEETRYF
TGTGCCAGCAGCTTGGGGGGGGAAGAGACCCGGTACTTC
>13|-|TRBV4-3|TRBJ1-4|-
CASSQEYLEKLFF
TGCGCCAGCAGCCAAGAGTACCTAGAAAAACTGTTTTTT
>13|-|TRBV15|TRBJ1-2|-
CATSSGFSTGYTF
TGTGCCACCAGCAGTGGGTTCTCGACCGGCTACACCTTC
>12|-|TRBV9|TRBJ1-5|once
CASGALGQPQHF
TGTGCCAGCGGGGCTTTGGGGCAGCCCCAGCATTTT
>14|TRBD2|TRBV24-1|TRBJ2-3|-
CATSDLGAGPAQYF
TGTGCCACCAGTGATTTGGGAGCGGGGCCCGCGCAGTATTTT
>10|-|TRBV29-1|TRBJ2-7|-
CSAGSEEQYF
TGCAGCGCGGGATCAGAAGAGCAGTACTTC
>15|TRBD2|TRBV15|TRBJ2-1|-
CATSFRGGVYNEQFF
TGTGCCACCAGTTTTCGCGGGGGGGTTTACAATGAGCAATTCTTC
>16|TRBD2|TRBV15|TRBJ2-4|few
CATSRMRRLAGEIQYF
TGTGCCACCAGCAGAATGAGGAGACTAGCGGGGGAGATTCAGTACTTC
>16|TRBD2|TRBV18|TRBJ2-1|-
CASSPVSGGLYNEQFF
TGTGCCAGCTCACCGGTTAGCGGGGGGCTCTACAATGAGCAGTTCTTC
>17|-|TRBV11-2|TRBJ2-2|-
CASSLNLGRANTGELFF
TGTGCCAGCAGCTTAAATCTTGGGCGCGCGAACACCGGGGAGCTGTTTTTT
>14|-|TRBV29-1|TRBJ2-1|few
CSVESGSSYNEQFF
TGCAGCGTTGAATCCGGTAGCTCCTACAATGAGCAGTTCTTC
>14|-|TRBV7-2|TRBJ1-1|few
CASSPTPGQGEAFF
TGTGCCAGCAGCCCAACCCCGGGACAAGGTGAAGCTTTCTTT
>14|TRBD2|TRBV28|TRBJ2-3|-
CASSHSGLADAQYF
TGTGCCAGCAGCCACTCCGGACTAGCAGATGCGCAGTATTTT
>14|-|TRBV7-7|TRBJ2-7|-
CASSLTGTPTEQYF
TGTGCTAGCAGCCTAACAGGTACCCCAACCGAGCAGTACTTC
>15|-|TRBV12-3/TRBV12-4|TRBJ2-5|few
CASSRREWEQETQYF
TGTGCCAGCAGCCGCCGGGAGTGGGAGCAAGAGACCCAGTACTTC
>16|-|TRBV12-3/TRBV12-4|TRBJ1-5|-
CASSSHQGYSNQPQHF
TGTGCCAGCAGTTCTCATCAGGGATATAGCAATCAGCCCCAGCATTTT
>12|-|TRBV29-1|TRBJ1-2|few
CSVVGGESGYTF
TGCAGCGTTGTGGGGGGGGAGAGTGGCTACACCTTC
>15|TRBD2|TRBV5-1|TRBJ2-7|few
CASSLGLAGADEQYF
TGCGCCAGCAGCTTGGGACTAGCGGGAGCCGACGAGCAGTACTTC